This T cell receptor beta chain was observed in a study of post-analysis software for immune sequencing data. Across the whole study: Secondary progressive, relapsing-remitting and progressive-relapsing multiple sclerosis were among the included disease courses. Study-wide results and caveats: Controls had lower frequencies than patients of 4 or 5 TRBV segments, which included TRBV5-6, TRBV5-1 and TRBV20-1. Among multiple sclerosis patients, normalized Chao1 diversity was significantly below that of controls.

Every TCR beta cDNA library bore unique molecular identifiers. From approximately 0.95 to 9.8 million T cells, roughly 0.5 million cDNA molecules were obtained. TCRdb reanalysed the PCR reads using MiXCR and keeps one entry per CDR3 protein. The top ten hold about 4.5% of the sample, which has roughly 800,000 distinct CDR3 sequences, under 70% seen once. For this clonotype: What it recognizes is unknown.

The CDR3 contains 19 residues. In germline, CDR1 is LGHDT, CDR2 YNNKEL (reference sequence). Trimming cost V 1 base and J 3 bases, with 25 bases left between them. The sequence came from a girl under 18 with multiple sclerosis. This chain joins TRBV3-1 and TRBJ2-7, with D tentatively TRBD1 or TRBD2 (5 bases each). Sequenced material: blood. Written as DNA, the CDR3 is TGTGCCAGCAGCCAAGTATCGTTGGGAACCGGGGCTGGAGACTACGAGCAGTACTTC. Protein sequence: CASSQVSLGTGAGDYEQYF.